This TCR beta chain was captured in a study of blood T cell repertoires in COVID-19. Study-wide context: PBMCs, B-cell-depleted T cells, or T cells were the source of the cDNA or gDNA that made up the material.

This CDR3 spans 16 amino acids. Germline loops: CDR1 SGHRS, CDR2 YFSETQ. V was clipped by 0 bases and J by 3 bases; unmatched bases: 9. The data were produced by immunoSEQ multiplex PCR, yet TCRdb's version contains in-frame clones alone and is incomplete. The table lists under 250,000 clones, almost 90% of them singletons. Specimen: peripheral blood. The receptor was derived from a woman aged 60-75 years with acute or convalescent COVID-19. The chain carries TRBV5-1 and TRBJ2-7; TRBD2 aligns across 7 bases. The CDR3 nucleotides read TGCGCCAGCAGCTTGGCCAGAGCGGGGCCTCACTACGAGCAGTACTTC. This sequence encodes CASSLARAGPHYEQYF. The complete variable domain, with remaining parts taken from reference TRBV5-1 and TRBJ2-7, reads KAGVTQTPRYLIKTRGQQVTLSCSPISGHRSVSWYQQTPGQGLQFLFEYFSETQRNKGNFPGRFSGRQFSNSRSEMNVSTLELGDSALYLCASSLARAGPHYEQYFGPGTRLTVT.